These T cell receptor beta chains were read from a single sample in a study of graft-versus-host responses after intestinal transplantation. TCRdb keeps only in-frame clones here, not all; method: immunoSEQ multiplex PCR. Found here are around 90,000 clones, roughly 90% of them singletons; the top ten hold less than 0.08%. These receptors have no identified antigens. The sample in question was unstimulated CD8+ T cells sorted from spleen or lymph node cells, obtained before transplant. The receptors were gathered from a human donor who was the organ donor for an intestinal transplant. Each CDR3 is given with its conserved first and last residue. Each record gives: clone size, V gene, D gene, J gene, CDR3 protein, CDR3 DNA. The D gene is left open where the match is weak. Clone size is stated in some rows and not others, as once, few, many or a class when expanded.

clone size: once
V gene: TRBV11-1
D gene: .
J gene: TRBJ2-5
CDR3 protein: CASSFRGETQYF
CDR3 DNA: TGTGCCAGCAGCTTCAGGGGAGAGACCCAGTACTTC

clone size: .
V gene: TRBV7-8
D gene: .
J gene: TRBJ1-5
CDR3 protein: CASSLNQALGDQPQHF
CDR3 DNA: TGTGCCAGCAGCCTCAATCAGGCGTTAGGGGATCAGCCCCAGCATTTT

clone size: .
V gene: TRBV5-1
D gene: .
J gene: TRBJ2-2
CDR3 protein: CASWPGFGTGELFF
CDR3 DNA: TGCGCCAGCTGGCCGGGTTTCGGCACCGGGGAGCTGTTTTTT

clone size: once
V gene: TRBV5-1
D gene: TRBD2
J gene: TRBJ2-2
CDR3 protein: CASSPWTSGRDDTGELFF
CDR3 DNA: TGCGCCAGCAGCCCCTGGACTAGCGGGAGGGACGACACCGGGGAGCTGTTTTTT

clone size: .
V gene: TRBV5-1
D gene: TRBD2
J gene: TRBJ2-7
CDR3 protein: CASLAGGDYEQYF
CDR3 DNA: TGCGCCAGTTTAGCGGGGGGGGACTACGAGCAGTACTTC

clone size: .
V gene: TRBV7-9
D gene: .
J gene: TRBJ1-1
CDR3 protein: CASSLSRGYTEAFF
CDR3 DNA: TGTGCCAGCAGCTTATCAAGGGGATACACTGAAGCTTTCTTT

clone size: .
V gene: TRBV15
D gene: .
J gene: TRBJ1-1
CDR3 protein: CATSRETETNTEAFF
CDR3 DNA: TGTGCCACCAGCAGAGAAACAGAAACGAACACTGAAGCTTTCTTT

clone size: .
V gene: TRBV14
D gene: TRBD2
J gene: TRBJ2-1
CDR3 protein: CASSRTSGSPFNEQFF
CDR3 DNA: TGTGCCAGCAGCCGGACTAGCGGGAGCCCCTTCAATGAGCAGTTCTTC

clone size: .
V gene: TRBV27
D gene: TRBD1
J gene: TRBJ1-5
CDR3 protein: CASSPFRGNQPQHF
CDR3 DNA: TGTGCCAGCAGTCCCTTCAGGGGGAATCAGCCCCAGCATTTT

clone size: .
V gene: TRBV5-6
D gene: .
J gene: TRBJ2-5
CDR3 protein: CASIRAAGQETQYF
CDR3 DNA: TGTGCCAGCATCCGGGCCGCGGGTCAAGAGACCCAGTACTTC

clone size: once
V gene: TRBV4-1
D gene: .
J gene: TRBJ1-2
CDR3 protein: CASREVGRDSGYTF
CDR3 DNA: TGCGCCAGCCGGGAGGTCGGGAGGGATTCGGGCTACACCTTC

clone size: .
V gene: TRBV7-9
D gene: .
J gene: TRBJ1-2
CDR3 protein: CASSSPEASSYGYTF
CDR3 DNA: TGTGCCAGCAGCTCGCCCGAGGCATCTAGCTATGGCTACACCTTC

clone size: once
V gene: TRBV10-2
D gene: .
J gene: TRBJ2-7
CDR3 protein: CASGGGAKSYEQYF
CDR3 DNA: TGCGCCAGCGGAGGGGGCGCGAAATCCTACGAGCAGTACTTC

clone size: .
V gene: TRBV10-3
D gene: TRBD2
J gene: TRBJ2-3
CDR3 protein: CAIRTSGRTDTQYF
CDR3 DNA: TGTGCCATCAGAACTAGCGGGAGGACAGATACGCAGTATTTT

clone size: .
V gene: TRBV27
D gene: .
J gene: TRBJ1-6
CDR3 protein: CASGFQNPRQGWNSPLHF
CDR3 DNA: TGTGCCAGCGGTTTCCAAAACCCCCGCCAGGGTTGGAATTCACCCCTCCACTTT

clone size: .
V gene: TRBV30
D gene: .
J gene: TRBJ1-2
CDR3 protein: CAWSGLDYGYTF
CDR3 DNA: TGTGCCTGGAGTGGCTTAGACTATGGCTACACCTTC

clone size: .
V gene: TRBV15
D gene: TRBD2
J gene: TRBJ2-7
CDR3 protein: CATSLFGGTRNYEQYF
CDR3 DNA: TGTGCCACCAGCCTATTCGGGGGGACTAGAAACTACGAGCAGTACTTC

clone size: .
V gene: TRBV7-2
D gene: .
J gene: TRBJ2-1
CDR3 protein: CASSFRTSSYNEQFF
CDR3 DNA: TGTGCCAGCAGCTTTCGCACTAGCTCCTACAATGAGCAGTTCTTC

clone size: .
V gene: TRBV5-4
D gene: .
J gene: TRBJ1-1
CDR3 protein: CASSLFRVFRKFDTEAFF
CDR3 DNA: TGTGCCAGCAGCTTGTTCCGCGTATTCAGGAAATTTGACACTGAAGCTTTCTTT

clone size: .
V gene: TRBV20-1
D gene: .
J gene: TRBJ1-2
CDR3 protein: CSARDGLDTF
CDR3 DNA: TGCAGTGCTAGGGATGGTCTAGACACCTTC

clone size: .
V gene: TRBV7-3
D gene: .
J gene: TRBJ2-5
CDR3 protein: CASSSYREETQYF
CDR3 DNA: TGTGCCAGCAGCTCGTACAGAGAAGAGACCCAGTACTTC

clone size: .
V gene: TRBV25-1
D gene: .
J gene: TRBJ1-1
CDR3 protein: CASSEYLTAEAFF
CDR3 DNA: TGTGCCAGCAGTGAATACCTAACAGCTGAAGCTTTCTTT

clone size: .
V gene: TRBV7-9
D gene: .
J gene: TRBJ1-2
CDR3 protein: CASSPGTFWNYGYTF
CDR3 DNA: TGTGCCAGCAGCCCCGGGACATTTTGGAACTATGGCTACACCTTC

clone size: .
V gene: TRBV19
D gene: TRBD2
J gene: TRBJ2-7
CDR3 protein: CASSITAGVLSYEQYF
CDR3 DNA: TGTGCCAGTAGTATTACGGCGGGGGTGCTCTCCTACGAGCAGTACTTC

clone size: .
V gene: TRBV19
D gene: TRBD2
J gene: TRBJ2-3
CDR3 protein: CASTTPSSGGTDTQYF
CDR3 DNA: TGTGCCAGTACAACCCCAAGTAGCGGGGGCACAGATACGCAGTATTTT

clone size: .
V gene: TRBV7-6
D gene: .
J gene: TRBJ1-1
CDR3 protein: CASSPRIYGGVMNTEAFF
CDR3 DNA: TGTGCCAGCAGCCCGAGGATTTACGGGGGTGTCATGAACACTGAAGCTTTCTTT

clone size: once
V gene: TRBV13
D gene: .
J gene: TRBJ2-3
CDR3 protein: CASSLRTVRSTDTQYF
CDR3 DNA: TGTGCCAGCAGCTTAAGGACAGTCCGGAGCACAGATACGCAGTATTTT

clone size: .
V gene: TRBV19
D gene: .
J gene: TRBJ1-1
CDR3 protein: CASRPQAYIGMNTEAFF
CDR3 DNA: TGTGCCAGTAGGCCCCAGGCATACATAGGAATGAACACTGAAGCTTTCTTT

clone size: .
V gene: TRBV9
D gene: .
J gene: TRBJ1-1
CDR3 protein: CASSVVEKMNTEAFF
CDR3 DNA: TGTGCCAGCAGCGTAGTGGAGAAGATGAACACTGAAGCTTTCTTT

clone size: .
V gene: TRBV5-1
D gene: .
J gene: TRBJ2-2
CDR3 protein: CASSFFAGNTGELFF
CDR3 DNA: TGCGCCAGCAGCTTTTTCGCGGGGAACACCGGGGAGCTGTTTTTT

clone size: once
V gene: TRBV6-1
D gene: .
J gene: TRBJ2-7
CDR3 protein: CASGTSASYEQYF
CDR3 DNA: TGTGCCAGCGGAACCAGCGCTTCCTACGAGCAGTACTTC

clone size: once
V gene: TRBV14
D gene: TRBD1
J gene: TRBJ1-2
CDR3 protein: CASSPPGQGGYGYTF
CDR3 DNA: TGTGCCAGCAGCCCCCCCGGACAGGGAGGCTATGGCTACACCTTC

clone size: .
V gene: TRBV2
D gene: TRBD1
J gene: TRBJ2-5
CDR3 protein: CASSQTGGGETQYF
CDR3 DNA: TGTGCCAGCAGTCAGACAGGGGGCGGGGAGACCCAGTACTTC

clone size: .
V gene: TRBV7-3
D gene: .
J gene: TRBJ2-7
CDR3 protein: CASSPGGYEQYF
CDR3 DNA: TGTGCCAGCAGCCCCGGGGGTTACGAGCAGTACTTC

clone size: .
V gene: TRBV10-2
D gene: .
J gene: TRBJ1-1
CDR3 protein: CASSEWAREAFF
CDR3 DNA: TGCGCCAGCAGTGAGTGGGCCCGGGAAGCTTTCTTT

clone size: .
V gene: TRBV27
D gene: .
J gene: TRBJ2-1
CDR3 protein: CASSLGNEQFF
CDR3 DNA: TGTGCCAGCAGTCTCGGCAATGAGCAGTTCTTC

clone size: .
V gene: TRBV5-5
D gene: .
J gene: TRBJ2-7
CDR3 protein: CASSLGWAEQYF
CDR3 DNA: TGTGCCAGCAGCTTGGGTTGGGCAGAGCAGTACTTC

clone size: once
V gene: TRBV28
D gene: TRBD2
J gene: TRBJ2-3
CDR3 protein: CASTILRWAGDTDTQYF
CDR3 DNA: TGTGCCAGCACCATATTACGGTGGGCGGGAGACACAGATACGCAGTATTTT

clone size: .
V gene: TRBV5-1
D gene: TRBD1
J gene: TRBJ1-1
CDR3 protein: CASSSRDGSGGHEAFF
CDR3 DNA: TGCGCCAGCAGCTCGAGGGACGGTTCAGGGGGGCATGAAGCTTTCTTT

clone size: once
V gene: TRBV7-8
D gene: TRBD1
J gene: TRBJ1-2
CDR3 protein: CASSLSPDRGYTRNYGYTF
CDR3 DNA: TGTGCCAGCAGCCTATCACCGGACAGGGGTTACACTCGCAACTATGGCTACACCTTC

clone size: .
V gene: TRBV5-1
D gene: TRBD2
J gene: TRBJ2-5
CDR3 protein: CASSGFLAGGKETQYF
CDR3 DNA: TGCGCCAGCAGCGGGTTCCTAGCGGGGGGGAAAGAGACCCAGTACTTC

clone size: once
V gene: TRBV5-1
D gene: TRBD1
J gene: TRBJ2-1
CDR3 protein: CASSAQGADEQFF
CDR3 DNA: TGCGCCAGCAGCGCGCAGGGGGCCGATGAGCAGTTCTTC

clone size: once
V gene: TRBV14
D gene: TRBD2
J gene: TRBJ2-5
CDR3 protein: CASSQEKSLAQGLAGVETQYF
CDR3 DNA: TGTGCCAGCAGCCAAGAGAAGTCCTTGGCACAGGGACTAGCGGGAGTAGAGACCCAGTACTTC

clone size: .
V gene: TRBV5-6
D gene: .
J gene: TRBJ2-3
CDR3 protein: CASSLLGQTTDTQYF
CDR3 DNA: TGTGCCAGCAGCCTTCTAGGACAGACCACAGATACGCAGTATTTT